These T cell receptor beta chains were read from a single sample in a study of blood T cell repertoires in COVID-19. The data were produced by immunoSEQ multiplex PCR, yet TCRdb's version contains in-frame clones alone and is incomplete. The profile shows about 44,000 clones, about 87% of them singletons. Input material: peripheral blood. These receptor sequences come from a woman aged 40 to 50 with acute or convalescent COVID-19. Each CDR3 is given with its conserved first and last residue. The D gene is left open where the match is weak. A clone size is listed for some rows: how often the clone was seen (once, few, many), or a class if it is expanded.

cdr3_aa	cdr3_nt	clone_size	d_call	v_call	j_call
CASSQQYNRGAETQYF	TGCGCCAGCAGCCAACAATATAACAGGGGCGCCGAGACCCAGTACTTC	-	TRBD1	TRBV4-3	TRBJ2-5
CAISESQGAGELFF	TGTGCCATCAGTGAGTCGCAGGGGGCCGGGGAGCTGTTTTTT	few	TRBD1	TRBV10-3	TRBJ2-2
CASSLDRVEETQYF	TGTGCCAGCAGCTTGGACAGGGTGGAAGAGACCCAGTACTTC	-	-	TRBV5-5	TRBJ2-5
CASSSRGFSGNTIYF	TGTGCCAGCAGCTCCCGAGGATTCTCTGGAAACACCATATATTTT	-	-	TRBV7-6	TRBJ1-3
CATSREGGGRVKSNQPQHF	TGTGCCACCAGTCGGGAAGGAGGGGGCCGGGTTAAAAGCAATCAGCCCCAGCATTTT	once	TRBD1	TRBV24-1	TRBJ1-5
CASSQGWFSTGATNEKLFF	TGTGCCAGCAGCCAAGGGTGGTTTTCGACAGGGGCGACTAATGAAAAACTGTTTTTT	-	TRBD1	TRBV3-1/TRBV3-2	TRBJ1-4
CASRRTGSTGGYTF	TGTGCCAGCAGGCGGACAGGTTCGACGGGTGGCTACACCTTC	-	TRBD1	TRBV27	TRBJ1-2
CASSLAGTVEAFF	TGTGCCAGCAGCTTAGCCGGGACAGTGGAAGCTTTCTTT	-	TRBD1	TRBV11-2	TRBJ1-1
CASSAPGQGQETQYF	TGCGCCAGCAGCGCGCCGGGACAGGGCCAAGAGACCCAGTACTTC	-	TRBD1	TRBV5-1	TRBJ2-5
CASSLDSFLAKNIQYF	TGTGCCAGCTCACTGGACAGCTTTTTAGCCAAAAACATTCAGTACTTC	-	-	TRBV18	TRBJ2-4
CASRGGSGAPGQPQHF	TGTGCCAGCAGGGGCGGTTCAGGGGCCCCCGGTCAGCCCCAGCATTTT	-	-	TRBV2	TRBJ1-5
CASTDRGPEAFF	TGTGCCAGCACGGACAGGGGACCTGAAGCTTTCTTT	-	TRBD1	TRBV18	TRBJ1-1
CASSVSGRARTDTQYF	TGTGCCAGCAGCGTTTCCGGGAGGGCCCGGACAGATACGCAGTATTTT	-	TRBD2	TRBV9	TRBJ2-3
CASSLGYRVDKNSPLHF	TGTGCCAGCAGCTTAGGGTACAGGGTTGATAAGAATTCACCCCTCCACTTT	-	-	TRBV7-8	TRBJ1-6
CASSLSDSNYGYTF	TGTGCCAGCAGTTTATCCGACAGTAACTATGGCTACACCTTC	-	-	TRBV27	TRBJ1-2
CSADPLVEAFF	TGCAGCGCCGACCCTCTAGTCGAGGCCTTCTTC	-	-	TRBV29-1	TRBJ2-1
CASSTGPGQTSYEQYF	TGTGCCAGCAGCACCGGTCCGGGACAGACCTCCTACGAGCAGTACTTC	-	TRBD1	TRBV13	TRBJ2-7
CASSLTDRGYGYTF	TGTGCCAGCAGCTTGACGGACAGGGGCTATGGCTACACCTTC	-	TRBD1	TRBV7-2	TRBJ1-2
CASSYDRLTNYGYTF	TGTGCCAGCAGTTACGACAGGTTAACTAACTATGGCTACACCTTC	-	-	TRBV6-5	TRBJ1-2
CASSLRQGDQPQHF	TGTGCCAGTAGTCTTCGACAGGGGGATCAGCCCCAGCATTTT	-	TRBD1	TRBV19	TRBJ1-5
CASSLAAGEKLFF	TGTGCCAGCAGTTTGGCAGCGGGGGAAAAACTGTTTTTT	-	-	TRBV27	TRBJ1-4
CASSIRPPQTTLAKNIQYF	TGTGCCAGTAGTATAAGGCCCCCGCAGACAACGCTAGCCAAAAACATTCAGTACTTC	-	-	TRBV19	TRBJ2-4
CASSLQGFYGYTF	TGTGCCAGCAGTCTACAGGGGTTTTATGGCTACACCTTC	-	TRBD1	TRBV6-5	TRBJ1-2
CASSEGAGLSYEQYF	TGTGCCAGCAGTGAAGGCGCTGGACTCTCCTACGAGCAGTACTTC	-	-	TRBV2	TRBJ2-7
CASSADRAAAQPQHF	TGTGCCAGCAGTGCGGACAGGGCCGCCGCTCAGCCCCAGCATTTT	-	TRBD1	TRBV2	TRBJ1-5
CASSSYRDRRNNEQFF	TGTGCCAGCAGCTCATACCGGGACAGGAGAAACAATGAGCAGTTCTTC	-	TRBD1	TRBV5-4	TRBJ2-1
CAEGTGSGNTIYF	TGTGCCGAAGGGACAGGCTCGGGAAACACCATATATTTT	-	TRBD1	TRBV2	TRBJ1-3
CSASELRVAYNEQFF	TGCAGTGCTAGTGAACTCCGGGTCGCCTACAATGAGCAGTTCTTC	-	-	TRBV20-1	TRBJ2-1
CAWSEEGYLNTEAFF	TGTGCCTGGAGTGAGGAGGGGTACCTGAACACTGAAGCTTTCTTT	-	-	TRBV30	TRBJ1-1
CASSLQGAGTTGTQYF	TGCGCCAGCAGCCTACAGGGGGCTGGCACCACGGGGACCCAGTACTTC	-	TRBD1	TRBV5-1	TRBJ2-5
CASSLTGTDGYTF	TGTGCCAGCAGCTTGACAGGGACAGATGGCTACACCTTC	-	TRBD1	TRBV7-3	TRBJ1-2
CASSPPDRVWGNTEAFF	TGTGCCAGCAGCCCACCGGACAGGGTCTGGGGAAACACTGAAGCTTTCTTT	few	TRBD1	TRBV7-6	TRBJ1-1
CAWSSGTVNSPLHF	TGTGCCTGGAGCTCCGGGACAGTCAATTCACCCCTCCACTTT	-	TRBD1	TRBV30	TRBJ1-6
CASSISGPYSYEQYF	TGTGCCAGCAGCATAAGCGGGCCATACTCCTACGAGCAGTACTTC	-	-	TRBV7-9	TRBJ2-7
CASSQEVNSYNSPLHF	TGTGCCAGCAGCCAAGAAGTAAACAGTTATAATTCACCCCTCCACTTT	once	-	TRBV4-2	TRBJ1-6
CASSPDRGTNQPQHF	TGTGCCAGCTCGCCGGACAGGGGTACGAATCAGCCCCAGCATTTT	-	TRBD1	TRBV18	TRBJ1-5
CASSLARQETQYF	TGTGCCAGCAGCTTAGCTAGACAAGAGACCCAGTACTTC	-	-	TRBV7-2	TRBJ2-5
CASSSGLAGGPRQETQYF	TGCGCCAGCAGCTCAGGACTAGCGGGGGGGCCGAGGCAAGAGACCCAGTACTTC	-	TRBD2	TRBV5-1	TRBJ2-5
CASSLGGASGRWTDTQYF	TGCGCCAGCAGCTTGGGAGGGGCTAGCGGGAGATGGACAGATACGCAGTATTTT	-	TRBD2	TRBV5-1	TRBJ2-3
CAYRTGREKLFF	TGTGCCTACAGGACAGGGAGGGAAAAACTGTTTTTT	-	TRBD1	TRBV5-4	TRBJ1-4
CASTPNSGNTIYF	TGTGCCAGCACCCCAAACTCTGGAAACACCATATATTTT	-	-	TRBV12-3/TRBV12-4	TRBJ1-3
CASSILTGENQPQHF	TGTGCCAGTAGTATACTGACAGGTGAGAATCAGCCCCAGCATTTT	-	-	TRBV19	TRBJ1-5
CASLRQGTSLAGELFF	TGTGCCAGCCTCCGACAGGGGACTAGCCTCGCCGGGGAGCTGTTTTTT	-	-	TRBV28	TRBJ2-2
CASSAFSEQENEKLFF	TGTGCCAGCAGTGCCTTTTCGGAGCAAGAGAATGAAAAACTGTTTTTT	-	-	TRBV6-1	TRBJ1-4
CASKSASGLGEQYF	TGCGCCAGCAAGTCTGCTAGCGGCCTGGGGGAGCAGTACTTC	-	TRBD2	TRBV5-1	TRBJ2-7
CASSQEGLAGGPPDTQYF	TGTGCCAGCAGCCAAGAAGGGCTAGCGGGAGGGCCACCAGATACGCAGTATTTT	-	TRBD2	TRBV4-2	TRBJ2-3
CASSLYWRGGEETQYF	TGTGCCAGCAGCTTGTATTGGCGGGGGGGCGAGGAGACCCAGTACTTC	few	TRBD2	TRBV5-6	TRBJ2-5
CASSQEFAGTGRTKNIQYF	TGCGCCAGCAGCCAAGAATTCGCCGGGACAGGGCGAACCAAAAACATTCAGTACTTC	-	TRBD1	TRBV4-3	TRBJ2-4
CASSLEAGMTKNIQYF	TGTGCCAGCAGCTTAGAGGCAGGGATGACCAAAAACATTCAGTACTTC	-	-	TRBV11-2	TRBJ2-4
CASSFGGTGELFF	TGTGCCAGCAGTTTCGGCGGCACCGGGGAGCTGTTTTTT	-	-	TRBV28	TRBJ2-2
CASSDLVTGDYDYGYTF	TGTGCCAGCAGTGATCTGGTGACAGGGGATTATGACTATGGCTACACCTTC	-	TRBD1	TRBV2	TRBJ1-2
CASSYGAHYGYTF	TGTGCCAGCAGTTACGGGGCGCACTATGGCTACACCTTC	-	-	TRBV6-5	TRBJ1-2
CASSWGTMNTEAFF	TGTGCCAGCAGCTGGGGGACAATGAACACTGAAGCTTTCTTT	few	-	TRBV5-4	TRBJ1-1
CASSSSGQGYYEQYF	TGTGCCAGCAGCAGCTCGGGACAGGGTTACTACGAGCAGTACTTC	-	TRBD1	TRBV5-8	TRBJ2-7